This T cell receptor beta chain was identified during a study of response to subunit inactivated influenza vaccine. In its sample, this clonotype was seen a few times. Its antigen is still unknown. TCRdb re-derived calls from the RT-PCR reads in MiXCR, one entry per CDR3 protein. Seen here are roughly 670,000 distinct CDR3 sequences, around 15% observed once, and the top ten hold about 7.4%. The germline V gene encodes CDR1 MDHEN and CDR2 SYDVKM. Trimming left V 8 bases short and J 2 bases short, with 13 bases between. The CDR3 runs to 13 residues. Study results and limitations: With each seasonal influenza vaccination, the authors suggested, few new T cells are recruited.

This TCR came from a man between 45 and 60 years old who received an inactivated influenza vaccine. The chain couples TRBV28 to TRBJ2-7, with D possibly TRBD1 on 5 matching bases. The sample was PBMCs from blood, taken 14 days before vaccination. The CDR3: CASRKGITYEQYF. The CDR3 DNA reads as TGTGCCAGCCGAAAGGGGATAACCTACGAGCAGTACTTC.